The T cell receptor (beta chain) described here comes from a study of beta chain features in type 1 diabetes. Investigators reverse transcribed all isolated RNA, so they sequenced expressed TCRB transcripts. The assay was immunoSEQ multiplex PCR, and TCRdb's table has in-frame clones only and misses some. The table lists 120,000 to 150,000 clones, 10% to 15% of them singletons. The study, taken as a whole, reports: Over-representation of high TCR-expressing cells was a possible consequence of cDNA sequencing. Naive, central memory and Treg TCRB repertoires appeared more alike in patients than in healthy donors. Shorter TCRB CDR3s, moderately but significantly so, marked every one of the four CD4+ subsets in Type 1 diabetes patients.

This clone has only a few counts. Antigen specificity is unknown. Naive, central memory, regulatory and stem cell-like memory cells within the CD4+ compartment were sorted using CD45RO/CCR7/CD25/CD127/CD95/CD27. Germline assignment: CDR1 SGHRS and CDR2 YFSETQ. With V trimmed by 0 bases and J by 10 bases, 8 bases remained unmatched. The length of the CDR3 is 14 residues. This TCR derives from a man aged 18 to 29 with type 1 diabetes. The chain has TRBV5-1 and TRBJ1-1, with 8 bases matching TRBD1. The specimen sequenced was central memory CD4+ T cells from blood. The CDR3 region has the DNA TGCGCCAGCAGCTTGGATACAGGGGGTTCCGGAGCTTTCTTT. It encodes CASSLDTGGSGAFF.